This T cell receptor beta chain was captured by sequencing in a study of T-cell reconstitution after alpha-beta-depleted transplantation in children. Unique molecular identifiers featured in how the TCRbeta library was prepared. In TCRdb, the PCR reads were re-called with MiXCR into one record per CDR3 protein. The sample comprises a few hundred thousand distinct CDR3 sequences, around 9.6% of which are singletons, and around 10% rests with the top ten. A few counts support this clonotype. Germline V CDR1 and CDR2: SQVTM, ANQGSEA. The CDR3 totals 14 residues. The J segment lost 8 bases and the V segment lost 6 bases, leaving 11 bases of the junction unmatched.

The source was PBMCs from the stem cell graft donor, collected from the stem cell graft. The receptor's source is a human donor who donated a stem cell graft to a child with SCID. The chain is built from TRBV29-1 and TRBJ2-3, with 10 bases that match TRBD1. CDR3 nucleotide sequence: TGCAGCGTGAATTCGGACAGGGGGGCAAGTACGCAGTATTTT. Its protein product is CSVNSDRGASTQYF.